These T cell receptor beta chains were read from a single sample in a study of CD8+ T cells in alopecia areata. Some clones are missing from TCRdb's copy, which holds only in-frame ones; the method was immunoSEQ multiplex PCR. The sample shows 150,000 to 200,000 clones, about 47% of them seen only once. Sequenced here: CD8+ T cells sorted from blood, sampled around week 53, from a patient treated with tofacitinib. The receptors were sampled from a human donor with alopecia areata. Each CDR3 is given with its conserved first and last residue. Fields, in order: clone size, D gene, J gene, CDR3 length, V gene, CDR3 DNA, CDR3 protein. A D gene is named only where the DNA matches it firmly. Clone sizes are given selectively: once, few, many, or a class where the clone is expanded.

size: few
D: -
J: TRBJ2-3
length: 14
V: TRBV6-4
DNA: TGTGCCAGCAGTTACTCGACTAGCACAGATACGCAGTATTTT
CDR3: CASSYSTSTDTQYF

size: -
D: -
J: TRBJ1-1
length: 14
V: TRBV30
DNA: TGTGCCTGGGGAGGGGGGTCCCGGTGGACTGAAGCTTTCTTT
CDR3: CAWGGGSRWTEAFF

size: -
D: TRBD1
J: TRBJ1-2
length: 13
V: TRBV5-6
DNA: TGTGCCAGCAGCTTCGGGGACAGGGGCGGCTACACCTTC
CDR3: CASSFGDRGGYTF

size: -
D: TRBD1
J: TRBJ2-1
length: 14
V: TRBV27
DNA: TGTGCCAGCAGTTTAGGACAGGCTTACAATGAGCAGTTCTTC
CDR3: CASSLGQAYNEQFF

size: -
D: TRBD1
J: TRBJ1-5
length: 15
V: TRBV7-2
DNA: TGTGCCAGCAGCGCGACAGGGGGCGGAAATCAGCCCCAGCATTTT
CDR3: CASSATGGGNQPQHF

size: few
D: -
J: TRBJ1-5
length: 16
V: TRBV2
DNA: TGTGCCAGCAGGGACGACAGGATGGGGGCGGGTCAGCCCCAGCATTTT
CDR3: CASRDDRMGAGQPQHF

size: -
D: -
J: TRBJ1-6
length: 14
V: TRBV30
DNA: TGTGCCTGGAGTGTACCACAGGGAAATTCACCCCTCCACTTT
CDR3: CAWSVPQGNSPLHF

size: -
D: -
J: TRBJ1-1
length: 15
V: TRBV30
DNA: TGTGCCTGGAGATCTCTAGCCATAATGAACACTGAAGCTTTCTTT
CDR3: CAWRSLAIMNTEAFF

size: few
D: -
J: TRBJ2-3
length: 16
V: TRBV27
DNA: TGTGCCAGCAGTTTAGTGGAGTTAGGCCGCACAGATACGCAGTATTTT
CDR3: CASSLVELGRTDTQYF

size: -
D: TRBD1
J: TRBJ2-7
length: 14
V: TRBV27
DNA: TGTGCCAGCAGTCCCGCCGGGACAGGGCCCGAGCAGTACTTC
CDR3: CASSPAGTGPEQYF

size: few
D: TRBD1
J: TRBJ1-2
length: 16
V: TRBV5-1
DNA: TGCGCCAGCAGCTTGGCTGGGGAATCGGTCGTTCTGGGGACAGACTTC
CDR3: CASSLAGESVVLGTDF

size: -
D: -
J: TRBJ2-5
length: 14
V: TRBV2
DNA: TGTGCCAGCAGTGATGTGGGTAGCCAAGAGACCCAGTACTTC
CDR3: CASSDVGSQETQYF

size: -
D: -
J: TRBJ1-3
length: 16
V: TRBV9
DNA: TGTGCCAGCAGCGTTACGACGGATAGCTCTGGAAACACCATATATTTT
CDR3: CASSVTTDSSGNTIYF

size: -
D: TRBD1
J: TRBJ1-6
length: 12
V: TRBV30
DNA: TGTGCCTGGGACAGGGAAGGTTCACCCCTCCACTTT
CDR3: CAWDREGSPLHF

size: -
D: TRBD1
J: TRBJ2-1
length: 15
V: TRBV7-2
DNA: TGTGCCAGCAGGTCGACAGGGACCATCAACAATGAGCAGTTCTTC
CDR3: CASRSTGTINNEQFF

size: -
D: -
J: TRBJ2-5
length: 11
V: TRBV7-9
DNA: TGTGCCAGCAGCTCGGGCGGGGCGAGGGACTTC
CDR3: CASSSGGARDF

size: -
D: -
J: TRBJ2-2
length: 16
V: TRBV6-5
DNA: TGTGCCAGCAGTTACGGGGCAGGGATTAACACCGGGGAGCTGTTTTTT
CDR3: CASSYGAGINTGELFF

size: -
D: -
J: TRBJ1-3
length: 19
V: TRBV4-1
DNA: TGCGCCAGCAGCCCAACCCTCAGGGCCAGCTTCTTCTCTGGAAACACCATATATTTT
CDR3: CASSPTLRASFFSGNTIYF

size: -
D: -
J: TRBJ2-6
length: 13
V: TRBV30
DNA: TGTGCCTGGAGAAACTCTGGGGCCAACGTCCTGACTTTC
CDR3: CAWRNSGANVLTF

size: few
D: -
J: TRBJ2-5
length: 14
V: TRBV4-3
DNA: TGCGCCAGCAGCCAAGAGACAGGCCAAGAGACCCAGTACTTC
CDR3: CASSQETGQETQYF

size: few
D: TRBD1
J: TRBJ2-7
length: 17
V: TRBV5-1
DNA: TGCGCCAGCAGCTCCCCGGGACAGGGGGCCTGGAGCTACGAGCAGTACTTC
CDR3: CASSSPGQGAWSYEQYF

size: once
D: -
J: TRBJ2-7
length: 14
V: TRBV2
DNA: TGTGCCAGCAGTGCGGGACACCAATACGGCGAGCAGTACTTC
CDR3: CASSAGHQYGEQYF

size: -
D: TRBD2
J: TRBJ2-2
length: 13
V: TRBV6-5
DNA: TGTGCCAGCAAAGCTAGCGGTACCGGGGAGCTGTTTTTT
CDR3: CASKASGTGELFF

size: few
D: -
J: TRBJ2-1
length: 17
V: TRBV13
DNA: TGTGCCAGCAGCTTGGAGGCCTCAGGGAGCTCCTACAATGAGCAGTTCTTC
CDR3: CASSLEASGSSYNEQFF